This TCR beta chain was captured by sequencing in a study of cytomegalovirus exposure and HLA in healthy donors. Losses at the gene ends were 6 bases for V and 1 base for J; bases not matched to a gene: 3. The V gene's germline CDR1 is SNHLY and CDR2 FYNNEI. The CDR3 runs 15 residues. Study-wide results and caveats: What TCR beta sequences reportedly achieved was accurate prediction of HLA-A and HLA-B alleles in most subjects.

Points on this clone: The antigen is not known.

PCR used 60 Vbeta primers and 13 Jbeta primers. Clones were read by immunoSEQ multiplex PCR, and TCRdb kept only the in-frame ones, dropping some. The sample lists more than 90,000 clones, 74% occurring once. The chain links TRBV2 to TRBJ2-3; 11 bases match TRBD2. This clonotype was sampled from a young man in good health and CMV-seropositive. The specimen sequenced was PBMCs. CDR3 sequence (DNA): TGTGCCAGCAGCGCACTAGCGGGGGGCACAGATACGCAGTATTTT. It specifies CASSALAGGTDTQYF.